This TCR beta chain was recovered during a study of blood T cell repertoires in COVID-19. Study summary: Sources were T cells, B-cell-depleted T cells, or PBMCs; the material itself was cDNA or gDNA.

The data were produced by immunoSEQ multiplex PCR, yet TCRdb's version contains in-frame clones alone and is incomplete. Among 250,000 to 350,000 clones listed, approximately 90% were seen once. CDR3 length: 16 residues. Trimming stripped 4 bases from V and 9 bases from J, with 19 bases between. CDR1 MNHEY and CDR2 SMNVEV come from the germline V gene (reference sequence). The J gene is TRBJ1-6, the V gene TRBV27; D call uncertain. The sequence was collected from a woman under 30 who had recovered from COVID-19. Source material: PBMCs or T cells enriched from blood (not recorded which). CDR3 region: CASSSIRGGPPSPLHF. The CDR3 DNA sequence: TGTGCCAGCAGTTCAATCCGGGGAGGACCCCCTTCACCCCTCCACTTT.